This T cell receptor beta chain is drawn from a study of blood T cells in healthy people across ages. Study outcomes and limitations: Using unsorted PBMCs precluded a conclusive naive versus antigen-experienced comparison. Estimated diversity across one million T cells was deemed an underestimate. A roughly linear fall in TCR beta diversity per million T cells was seen with increasing age.

The use of a sample-barcoded 5' primer and a J-beta primer mix characterized a second PCR of about 6 to 11 cycles. TCRdb called the 5' RACE reads again in MiXCR, with one record for every CDR3 protein. The table shows 750,000 to 950,000 distinct CDR3 sequences, with about a quarter occurring only once. With respect to this clonotype: Its antigen remains unidentified.

Deletions cut 4 bases from V and 3 bases from J, with 13 bases between. Germline-derived CDR1 and CDR2 are SQVTM and ANQGSEA. The CDR3 is 13 residues long. These data were likewise used in another study, on T cells of mothers and their children. Turning to that study: Donation came from three healthy Caucasian mothers together with their six children.

V usage is TRBV29-1 and J usage is TRBJ2-7; the D gene is possibly TRBD1 (6 bases). The source of this sequence is a boy younger than 18 in good health. The specimen was blood. The CDR3 here is CSVGKQGDYEQYF. CDR3 bases: TGCAGCGTTGGTAAACAGGGAGACTACGAGCAGTACTTC.